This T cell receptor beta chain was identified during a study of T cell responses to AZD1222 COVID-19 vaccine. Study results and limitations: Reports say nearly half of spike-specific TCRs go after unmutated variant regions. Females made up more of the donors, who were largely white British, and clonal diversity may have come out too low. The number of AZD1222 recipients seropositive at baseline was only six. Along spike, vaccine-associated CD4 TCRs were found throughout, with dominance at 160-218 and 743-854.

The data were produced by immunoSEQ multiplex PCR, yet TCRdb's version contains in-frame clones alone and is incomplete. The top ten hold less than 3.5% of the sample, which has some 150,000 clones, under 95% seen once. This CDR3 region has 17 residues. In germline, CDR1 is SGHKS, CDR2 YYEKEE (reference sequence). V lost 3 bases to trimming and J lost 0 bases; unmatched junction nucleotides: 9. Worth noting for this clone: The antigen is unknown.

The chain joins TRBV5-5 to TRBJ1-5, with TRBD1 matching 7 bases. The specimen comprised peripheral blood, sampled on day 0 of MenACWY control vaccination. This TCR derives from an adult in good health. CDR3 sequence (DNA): TGTGCCAGCAGCTCTAACCGGGACAGCTATAGCAATCAGCCCCAGCATTTT. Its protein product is CASSSNRDSYSNQPQHF.